The table lists the clone carrying this TCR beta chain with a few counts. What it recognizes is unknown. These data are taken from a study of CD8 T cells in ankylosing spondylitis. Findings and caveats of the study: Among TCR beta sequences, a motif of eight or nine highly homologous variants appeared characteristic of ankylosing spondylitis blood. Peripheral blood held disease-linked clones only at relatively low frequency, and these were CD8+. Reports say disease-linked clones showed up significantly more in matched ankylosing spondylitis synovial fluid. Reactive arthritis synovial fluid and blood previously showed some of these motif variants.

Quantitative 5'-RACE with molecular barcodes produced the TCR beta libraries. TCRdb fed the 5' RACE reads into MiXCR, producing one record per CDR3 protein. The sample has around 140,000 distinct CDR3 sequences; 17% are singletons. Per germline, CDR1 MNHEY and CDR2 SVGEGT. Trimming stripped 5 bases from V and 0 bases from J, with 14 bases between. The CDR3 is made up of 16 amino acids. Sequenced sample: blood, either unsorted or a sorted T cell fraction (not recorded which). The TCR was taken from a male donor with ankylosing spondylitis. J is TRBJ2-4 and V is TRBV6-2 or TRBV6-3; D gene unclear. Here the CDR3 reads CASSLSPRLAKNIQYF. The CDR3 DNA reads TGTGCCAGCAGTCTAAGCCCGCGGCTAGCCAAAAACATTCAGTACTTC.